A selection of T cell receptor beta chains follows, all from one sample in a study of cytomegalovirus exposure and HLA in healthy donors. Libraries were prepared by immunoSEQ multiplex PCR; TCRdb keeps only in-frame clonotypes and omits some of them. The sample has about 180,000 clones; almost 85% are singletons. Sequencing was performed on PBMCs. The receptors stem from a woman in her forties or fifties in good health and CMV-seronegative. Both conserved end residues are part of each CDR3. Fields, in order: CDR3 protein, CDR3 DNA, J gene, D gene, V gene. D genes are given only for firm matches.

CDR3 protein: CASILDRGGTEAFF
CDR3 DNA: TGTGCCAGCATTCTGGACAGGGGAGGCACTGAAGCTTTCTTT
J gene: TRBJ1-1
D gene: TRBD1
V gene: TRBV6-5

CDR3 protein: CASSRGTGLAGVTDTQYF
CDR3 DNA: TGCGCCAGCAGCCGAGGAACAGGACTAGCGGGGGTCACAGATACGCAGTATTTT
J gene: TRBJ2-3
D gene: TRBD2
V gene: TRBV4-3

CDR3 protein: CASSLLTGFGANVLTF
CDR3 DNA: TGCGCCAGCAGCCTCTTAACAGGGTTTGGGGCCAACGTCCTGACTTTC
J gene: TRBJ2-6
D gene: NA
V gene: TRBV5-1

CDR3 protein: CASSFTLAGYNEQFF
CDR3 DNA: TGTGCCAGCAGCTTCACACTAGCGGGATATAATGAGCAGTTCTTC
J gene: TRBJ2-1
D gene: TRBD2
V gene: TRBV13

CDR3 protein: CASSSGQKDIQYF
CDR3 DNA: TGCGCCAGCAGTTCGGGACAGAAAGACATTCAGTACTTC
J gene: TRBJ2-4
D gene: TRBD1
V gene: TRBV5-1

CDR3 protein: CASSSGDLYTYEQYF
CDR3 DNA: TGCGCCAGCAGCTCGGGGGACCTCTACACCTACGAGCAGTACTTC
J gene: TRBJ2-7
D gene: NA
V gene: TRBV5-1

CDR3 protein: CASSPSPGLAGSYEQYF
CDR3 DNA: TGTGCCAGCAGCCCGAGTCCGGGACTAGCGGGGTCCTACGAGCAGTACTTC
J gene: TRBJ2-7
D gene: TRBD2
V gene: TRBV7-9

CDR3 protein: CASSWRERHTYNEQFF
CDR3 DNA: TGTGCCAGTAGTTGGAGGGAGAGGCATACCTACAATGAGCAGTTCTTC
J gene: TRBJ2-1
D gene: NA
V gene: TRBV19

CDR3 protein: CATSRRTGDEQFF
CDR3 DNA: TGTGCCACCAGCAGAAGAACAGGGGATGAGCAGTTCTTC
J gene: TRBJ2-1
D gene: TRBD1
V gene: TRBV15

CDR3 protein: CASRGIWGGRSDEQFF
CDR3 DNA: TGTGCCAGTAGGGGGATTTGGGGGGGCCGTAGCGATGAGCAGTTCTTC
J gene: TRBJ2-1
D gene: NA
V gene: TRBV19

CDR3 protein: CASSYVTGGFGEQYF
CDR3 DNA: TGTGCCAGCAGTTACGTGACGGGAGGATTCGGAGAGCAGTACTTC
J gene: TRBJ2-7
D gene: TRBD2
V gene: TRBV6-5

CDR3 protein: CASSPSQETQYF
CDR3 DNA: TGTGCCAGCTCACCATCGCAAGAGACCCAGTACTTC
J gene: TRBJ2-5
D gene: NA
V gene: TRBV18

CDR3 protein: CASSLLFQWTATLANYGYTF
CDR3 DNA: TGTGCCAGCAGTCTTCTCTTTCAGTGGACAGCGACCTTAGCTAACTATGGCTACACCTTC
J gene: TRBJ1-2
D gene: NA
V gene: TRBV28

CDR3 protein: CATTQWGGGYNKQFF
CDR3 DNA: TGTGCCACAACTCAATGGGGAGGGGGATACAATAAGCAGTTCTTC
J gene: TRBJ2-1
D gene: NA
V gene: TRBV28